Sequencing of this T cell receptor beta chain was carried out in a study of control samples from healthy donors and cancer patients. Libraries were prepared by immunoSEQ multiplex PCR; TCRdb keeps only in-frame clonotypes and omits some of them. The sample carries 45,000 to 60,000 clones, around 94% recorded once. Deletions cut 1 base from V and 1 base from J, with 16 bases between. This CDR3 has 18 residues. Germline-derived CDR1 and CDR2 are MGHRA and YSYEKL. Specimen: blood. The rearrangement uses TRBV4-1 and TRBJ2-2; D is perhaps TRBD1 (6 bases). This sequence originates from a man aged 25-45 years in good health. CDR3 nucleotide sequence: TGCGCCAGCAGCCAAGGGCGATCGACAGGCGTGAACACCGGGGAGCTGTTTTTT. Protein product: CASSQGRSTGVNTGELFF.